This TCR beta chain derives from a study of spatial heterogeneity in lung cancer. This clonotype was seen at least ten times. Trimming took off 1 base at V and 1 base at J, with 15 bases between the two ends. This CDR3 region has 17 residues. The germline V gene encodes CDR1 MNHEY and CDR2 SMNVEV (reference sequence). Time point noted: sample taken at primary tumor resection. Tumor, nontumor lung or frozen PBMC supplied whole RNA that was sequenced unsorted. TCRdb analysed the 5' RACE reads with MiXCR anew, one entry per CDR3 protein. This repertoire shows 28,000 or so distinct CDR3 sequences, about 13% found once; its top ten account for around 23%.

This receptor was obtained from a female donor with early-stage non-small cell lung cancer. The V and J genes are TRBV27 and TRBJ2-3, with a weak D call TRBD2 (6 bases). The starting material was PBMCs, obtained at surgery. The CDR3 region has the DNA TGTGCCAGCAGTTTATTGCCGTTCGGGGGTGGCACAGATACGCAGTATTTT. Its protein is CASSLLPFGGGTDTQYF.